The clone carrying this T cell receptor beta chain was seen a few times. What it recognizes is unknown. CDR1 is KGHSH and CDR2 is LQKENI in the germline V gene. Trimming cost V 6 bases and J 3 bases, with 11 bases left between them. This CDR3 contains 13 residues. This specimen comes from a study of T cell repertoires in cytomegalovirus infection. Background on the study: HLA-B-restricted CMV epitopes that are well studied, plus recently identified HLA-C-restricted ones, were used by the study. Based on public TCR beta signatures, there were indications of CMV infection and of a matching HLA type.

Via MiXCR, TCRdb re-called the reads, giving one row per CDR3 protein. The sample carries 700,000 to 950,000 distinct CDR3 sequences, approximately 29% recorded once. The material was cultured CD8+ T cells from PBMCs, obtained from culture after CMV antigen stimulation. The chain links TRBV18 to TRBJ2-5; D is ambiguous. The source of this sequence is a human donor in good health (CMV status not recorded). Some clones in this sample may be carry-over from other donors' samples. The DNA of the CDR3 is TGTGCCAGCTCCCCTCCCGTGGAAGAGACCCAGTACTTC. Amino acids: CASSPPVEETQYF. The whole variable domain, filled in from reference TRBV18 and TRBJ2-5, reads NAGVMQNPRHLVRRRGQEARLRCSPMKGHSHVYWYRQLPEEGLKFMVYLQKENIIDESGMPKERFSAEFPKEGPSILRIQQVVRGDSAAYFCASSPPVEETQYFGPGTRLLVL.